Presented here are 3 T cell receptor beta chains from one specimen sequenced in a study of response to subunit inactivated influenza vaccine. TCRdb re-derived calls from the RT-PCR reads in MiXCR, one entry per CDR3 protein. The sample contains about 780,000 distinct CDR3 sequences, about a fifth of which appear only once. Sequenced material: PBMCs from blood, taken 4 to 6 days after vaccination. Receptors originate from a man aged 45-65 years who received an inactivated influenza vaccine.

This clonotype came up a few times. This chain uses TRBV20-1 with TRBJ2-3; D gene unclear. Germline V gene sequence: CDR1 DFQATT, CDR2 SNEGSKA (reference sequence). The V end was cut by 6 bases, the J end by 2 bases, with 15 bases between. The CDR3 contains 14 residues. The CDR3 is CSAASSMNTDTQYF. In DNA, the CDR3 is TGCAGTGCCGCCTCAAGTATGAACACAGATACGCAGTATTTT.

This clonotype was seen many times. CDR3 in amino acids: CASSSSGVETQYF. In DNA, the CDR3 is TGTGCCAGCAGCTCTAGCGGGGTAGAGACCCAGTACTTC. This chain links TRBV11-2 with TRBJ2-5; 9 nucleotides agree with TRBD2. CDR1 is SGHAT and CDR2 is FQNNGV in the germline V gene. J gave up 4 bases and V 4 bases, and 1 base lay outside the gene matches. This CDR3 is 13 amino acids long.

This clonotype was detected only a few times. CDR3 amino acids: CASSLAKNRQGAMNQPQHF. The CDR3 nucleotides are TGTGCCAGCAGCTTAGCCAAAAACAGACAGGGGGCAATGAATCAGCCCCAGCATTTT. The chain recombines TRBV7-2 with TRBJ1-5; TRBD1 matches at 10 bases. The V gene's germline CDR1 is SGHTA and CDR2 FQGNSA. V was pared by 0 bases and J by 4 bases, with 12 bases of the junction left unmatched. The CDR3 consists of 19 residues. The full variable domain, rest sourced from reference TRBV7-2 and TRBJ1-5, is GAGVSQSPSNKVTEKGKDVELRCDPISGHTALYWYRQSLGQGLEFLIYFQGNSAPDKSGLPSDRFSAERTGGSVSTLTIQRTQQEDSAVYLCASSLAKNRQGAMNQPQHFGDGTRLSIL.